This T cell receptor (beta chain) was identified during a study of response to subunit inactivated influenza vaccine. One entry per CDR3 protein, called by TCRdb with MiXCR from the RT-PCR reads. The sample includes fewer than 350,000 distinct CDR3 sequences, roughly a fifth of them seen just once. Findings and limits, study-wide: It was the authors' suggestion that each seasonal influenza vaccination recruits few new T cells.

In the case of this clonotype: Antigen unknown.

The germline V gene has CDR1 SQVTM and CDR2 ANQGSEA. V shed 2 bases and J shed 5 bases, with 7 bases lying between them. The CDR3 has 12 residues. The V and J genes are TRBV29-1 and TRBJ2-1; D is perhaps TRBD2 (5 bases). The origin of this receptor is a man between 50 and 75 years old who received an inactivated influenza vaccine. The sample was PBMCs from blood, taken about 19 months after vaccination. CDR3 sequence (DNA): TGCAGCGTTGAACAGACTAACAATGAGCAGTTCTTC. Translated: CSVEQTNNEQFF.